This TCR beta chain comes out of a study of T cell responses to AZD1222 COVID-19 vaccine. Study context: Second-dose intervals near 4 or 12 weeks were combined. Study results and limitations: There were mostly white British donors and more females than males, and clonal diversity was possibly underestimated. Dominant CD4 TCR responses targeted spike regions 160-218 and 743-854. After two AZD1222 doses, spike-specific TCR breadth and depth rose versus day 0.

The count of this clone is one. Its matching antigen is unknown. Here immunoSEQ multiplex PCR was the method, and the copy in TCRdb shows in-frame clones only, minus some. The table lists about 190,000 clones, under 95% of them singletons. The length of the CDR3 is 14 residues. V lost 6 bases, J lost 4 bases, and 6 bases stayed unmatched. Germline V gene sequence: CDR1 SGHVS, CDR2 FQNEAQ. This TCR came from an adult in good health. The material was peripheral blood, obtained on day 0 of AZD1222 vaccination. This chain uses TRBV7-8 with TRBJ1-1; 9 bases align to TRBD1. The CDR3 sequence is CASSLQGAGTEAFF. Here the CDR3 DNA reads TGTGCCAGCAGTCTACAGGGGGCTGGCACTGAAGCTTTCTTT.